These 2 T cell receptor beta chains originate from one sample sequenced in a study of cytomegalovirus exposure and HLA in healthy donors. The PCR had 60 Vbeta and 13 Jbeta primers. Profiling relied on immunoSEQ multiplex PCR, and the TCRdb table lists in-frame clones only, not all of them. The top ten clones hold around 6.1% of a sample with roughly 97,000 clones, about 79% of them seen once. The specimen was PBMCs. The receptors were gathered from a man in his 60s in good health and CMV-seropositive.

This chain uses TRBV15 with TRBJ1-4; D not certain. The CDR3 has 16 amino acids. The germline CDR1 and CDR2 sequences are LNHNV and YYDKDF (reference sequence). Trimming left V 1 base short and J 0 bases short, with 9 bases between. The CDR3 reads CATSRATAATNEKLFF. The CDR3 region has the DNA TGTGCCACCAGCAGAGCTACCGCTGCAACTAATGAAAAACTGTTTTTT.

The chain links TRBV19 to TRBJ2-7, with D possibly TRBD2 on 6 matching bases. The CDR3 is made up of 16 amino acids. Germline CDR1 LNHDA, CDR2 SQIVND (reference sequence). V lost 0 bases and J lost 4, with 16 bases in between. CDR3 DNA sequence: TGTGCCAGTAGTATAGATCTGGTAGCGGCAAGTTACGAGCAGTACTTC. This gives the protein CASSIDLVAASYEQYF.